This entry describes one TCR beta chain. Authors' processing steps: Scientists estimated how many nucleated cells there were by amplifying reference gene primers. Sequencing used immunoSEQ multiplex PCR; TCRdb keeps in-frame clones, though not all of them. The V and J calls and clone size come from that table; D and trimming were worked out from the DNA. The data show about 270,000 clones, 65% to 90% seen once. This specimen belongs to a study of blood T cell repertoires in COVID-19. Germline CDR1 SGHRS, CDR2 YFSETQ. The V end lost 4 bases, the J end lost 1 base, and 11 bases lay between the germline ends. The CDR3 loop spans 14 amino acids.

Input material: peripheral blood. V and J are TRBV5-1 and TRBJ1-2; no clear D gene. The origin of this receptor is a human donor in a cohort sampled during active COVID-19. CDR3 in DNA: TGCGCCAGCAGCCCCCGCGGTGGTAACTATGGCTACACCTTC. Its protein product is CASSPRGGNYGYTF.